The present entry profiles one TCR beta chain with its context. The CDR3 is 15 amino acids. The trim removed 0 bases at V and 4 bases at J, leaving 2 bases unmatched. Germline values: CDR1 SGHRS, CDR2 YFSETQ. Authors' analysis steps: Estimation of nucleated cell counts relied on the amplification of reference gene primers. Sequencing used immunoSEQ multiplex PCR; TCRdb keeps in-frame clones, though not all of them. V and J calls and clone size are as listed in that table; D and trimming were resolved from the DNA. The table includes around 180,000 clones, over 75% detected once. The data stem from a study of blood T cell repertoires in COVID-19. Overall study: Samples came from the United States, Italy and Spain, spanning acute and convalescent COVID-19. PBMCs, B-cell-depleted T cells, or T cells provided the cDNA or gDNA that made up the material.

Sequencing was carried out using peripheral blood. V is TRBV5-1 and J is TRBJ2-2; TRBD1 matches at 8 bases. The sequence came from a woman of 80 years or more with acute or convalescent COVID-19. DNA for the CDR3: TGCGCCAGCAGCTTGGGACAGGGGAGCACCGGGGAGCTGTTTTTT. Translating it yields CASSLGQGSTGELFF.